Listed here are 19 T cell receptor beta chains from one sample, sequenced in a study of T cells in Graves' hyperthyroidism and ophthalmopathy. Researchers amplified the TCR beta CDR3 regions from RNA transcripts. In the first-round RT-PCR of the TCR CDR3, the HTBI primer set was used. A single record per CDR3 protein comes from TCRdb applying MiXCR to the multiplex PCR reads. The table has approximately 480,000 distinct CDR3 sequences, around 21% seen once; the top ten hold approximately 25%. The sample comprised blood. Every receptor here comes from a man younger than 30 with Graves' hyperthyroidism.

This clonotype has a count of ten or more. The genes are TRBV4-1 and TRBJ2-5, with D possibly TRBD1 on 5 matching bases. The V gene's germline CDR1 is MGHRA and CDR2 YSYEKL. This CDR3 spans 14 amino acids. The V end lost 1 base, the J end lost 2 bases, and 8 bases lay between the germline ends. The CDR3 spells CASSQVQDQETQYF. CDR3 nucleotides: TGCGCCAGCAGCCAAGTACAGGATCAAGAGACCCAGTACTTC.

This clonotype was observed many times. The V and J genes are TRBV29-1 and TRBJ2-7; 10 nucleotides match TRBD2. The CDR3 contains 13 residues. Germline V gene data show CDR1 as SQVTM and CDR2 as ANQGSEA. V was clipped by 4 bases and J by 6 bases; unmatched bases: 6. Written as DNA, the CDR3 is TGCAGCGTTGGGGGACTAGCGCCCTCCGAGCAGTACTTC. Translated, it gives CSVGGLAPSEQYF.

This clonotype was found a few times. This may be a read error: a much more frequent sequence differs by one nucleotide. The rearrangement uses TRBV19 and TRBJ1-1; maybe TRBD1 (6 bases). CDR1 and CDR2 (germline): LNHDA, SQIVND (reference sequence). Trimming took 4 bases from V and 0 from J, leaving 9 bases between them. This CDR3 comprises 14 residues. CDR3 DNA sequence: TGTGCCAGTAGTACCAGACAGGTGAACACTGAAGCTTTCTTT. This encodes CASSTRQVNTEAFF.

This clonotype was seen repeatedly, ten times or more. The chain uses TRBV7-8 and TRBJ1-5; D gene unclear. The V gene lost 1 base and the J gene lost 3 bases, with 7 bases spanning the gap. Germline CDR1 and CDR2: SGHVS and FQNEAQ. This CDR3 contains 14 residues. The CDR3: CASSLEPLNQPQHF. CDR3 DNA: TGTGCCAGCAGCTTAGAACCCCTCAATCAGCCCCAGCATTTT.

This clonotype showed up just a few times. This chain joins TRBV18 and TRBJ1-2; the D is unclear. V dropped 5 bases and J dropped 4 bases, with 11 bases sitting between them. This CDR3 is 13 amino acids long. Germline values: CDR1 KGHSH, CDR2 LQKENI. As DNA, the CDR3 is TGTGCCAGCTCATCAAAGGTGGGCTATGGCTACACCTTC. It yields the protein CASSSKVGYGYTF.

In its sample, this clonotype was seen many times. The junction does not match germline at one end; this may be a read error. V gene TRBV12-3 or TRBV12-4 combines with J gene TRBJ2-2; TRBD2 agrees at 10 bases. The CDR3 is 16 residues long. Here the CDR3 reads CASSLAGAPMAGELFF. The CDR3 bases are TGTGCCAGCAGTCTAGCGGGGGCACCTATGGCGGGGGAGCTGTTTTTT.

Ten or more counts support this clonotype. This chain uses TRBV27 with TRBJ2-7, with D perhaps matching TRBD1 (6 bases). Trimming removed 5 bases from V and 0 bases from J, with 14 bases in between. The CDR3 extends over 15 amino acids. The germline gives CDR1 MNHEY, CDR2 SMNVEV (reference sequence). CDR3: CASSSLTGSSYEQYF. In DNA, the CDR3 is TGTGCCAGCAGTAGCCTGACAGGAAGCTCCTACGAGCAGTACTTC.

The sample holds a few counts of this clonotype. The V gene is TRBV19, the J gene TRBJ1-1, with 9 bases fitting TRBD1. The CDR3 extends over 14 amino acids. With 6 bases clipped from V and 5 bases from J, the junction kept 7 bases outside the gene matches. Per germline, CDR1 LNHDA and CDR2 SQIVND (reference sequence). CDR3 in amino acids: CASRAGTGLTEAFF. CDR3 nucleotide sequence: TGTGCCAGTAGGGCCGGGACAGGGTTGACTGAAGCTTTCTTT.

This clonotype has ten or more counts. V usage is TRBV5-1 and J usage is TRBJ2-5; D not certain. Trimming removed 0 bases from V and 4 bases from J, with 13 bases in between. From germline, CDR1 is SGHRS and CDR2 YFSETQ. This CDR3 is 15 amino acids long. Here the CDR3 reads CASSLDSGRRETQYF. DNA of the CDR3: TGCGCCAGCAGCTTGGACTCGGGCAGAAGAGAGACCCAGTACTTC.

The V call is TRBV7-9, the J call TRBJ2-7, with D possibly being TRBD1 or TRBD2 (5 bases each). V was shortened by 6 bases and J by 0 bases, with 15 bases between the two germline ends. Germline lookup yields CDR1 SEHNR and CDR2 FQNEAQ (reference sequence). The CDR3 has 15 residues. Here the CDR3 DNA reads TGTGCCAGCAGTCCCCCCCCAGGGAGCTCCTACGAGCAGTACTTC. It encodes CASSPPPGSSYEQYF.

The V gene is TRBV5-4, the J gene TRBJ1-1; D is unclear. Trimming took off 0 bases at V and 5 bases at J, with 23 bases between the two ends. Per the germline V gene, CDR1 is SGHNT and CDR2 is YYREEE (reference sequence). The CDR3 has 18 amino acids. The CDR3 region has the DNA TGTGCCAGCAGCTTGGGGTGGAGAAACCGGGCCACGAGAACTGAAGCTTTCTTT. Translating it yields CASSLGWRNRATRTEAFF.

This clonotype showed up just a few times. The chain combines TRBV14 with TRBJ1-1, with D uncertain. CDR3 length: 14 residues. Looked up from germline, CDR1 is SGHDN and CDR2 is FVKESK. Trimming took 0 bases from V and 3 from J, leaving 8 bases between them. The CDR3: CASSQDEDYTEAFF. In DNA, the CDR3 is TGTGCCAGCAGCCAAGATGAAGATTACACTGAAGCTTTCTTT.

In the case of this clonotype: A much more abundant neighbour one base away suggests this may be a read error. V and J are TRBV7-9 and TRBJ1-1; D unclear. V lost 0 bases, J lost 0 bases, and 5 bases lay in between. Germline CDR1 SEHNR, CDR2 FQNEAQ (reference sequence). The CDR3 is made up of 14 amino acids. CDR3 in amino acids: CASSLAPVNTEAFF. The CDR3 bases are TGTGCCAGCAGCTTAGCTCCGGTGAACACTGAAGCTTTCTTT.

This clonotype was seen repeatedly, ten times or more. The rearrangement joins TRBV12-3 or TRBV12-4 to TRBJ2-7; 7 bases map to TRBD2. CDR3 length: 18 residues. With V trimmed by 1 base and J by 2 bases, 14 bases remained unmatched. The CDR3 here is CASSLGLFRAGDPYEQYF. CDR3 in DNA: TGTGCCAGCAGTTTAGGCCTTTTTCGGGCGGGGGACCCCTACGAGCAGTACTTC.

This clonotype was observed a few times. The chain uses TRBV4-2 and TRBJ1-2; D perhaps matches TRBD1 (6 bases). V shed 3 bases and J shed 5 bases, with 13 bases lying between them. CDR3 length equals 14 residues. Germline V gene sequence: CDR1 LGHNA, CDR2 YNFKEQ. CDR3 loop: CASSQLQGDYGYTF. The DNA for the CDR3 is TGTGCCAGCAGCCAGCTACAGGGTGATTATGGCTACACCTTC.

This clonotype was seen many times. This chain uses TRBV7-2 with TRBJ1-1; D not resolved. The CDR3 consists of 14 residues. The V and J ends lost 6 bases and 3 bases respectively, with 14 bases between them. Germline assignment: CDR1 SGHTA and CDR2 FQGNSA. In DNA, the CDR3 is TGTGCCAGCAGTCCAAGCGCGGAGTACACTGAAGCTTTCTTT. The encoded protein is CASSPSAEYTEAFF.

Ten or more counts support this clonotype. The genes are TRBV28 and TRBJ1-2; tentative D call: TRBD1 (6 bases). The V gene's germline CDR1 is MDHEN and CDR2 SYDVKM. The CDR3 contains 16 residues. The V and J ends lost 6 bases and 3 bases respectively, with 20 bases between them. CDR3 in amino acids: CASSRRGARGDYGYTF. CDR3 sequence (DNA): TGTGCCAGCAGCCGGAGGGGGGCCAGGGGTGACTATGGCTACACCTTC.

The genes are TRBV27 and TRBJ1-1, with 7 bases identical to TRBD1. This CDR3 has 15 amino acids. Germline CDR1 and CDR2: MNHEY and SMNVEV (reference sequence). The junction had 9 bases not matched to a gene; V was cut back by 3 bases and J by 5 bases. CDR3 amino acids: CASSLRQGRGTEAFF. The CDR3 DNA reads as TGTGCCAGCAGTTTGAGACAGGGTAGGGGAACTGAAGCTTTCTTT.

CDR3 bases: TGTGCCAGCAGTGGAGGACAGGTCTCCCTATATTTT. It is translated as CASSGGQVSLYF. The chain recombines TRBV28 with TRBJ1-3; 7 positions agree with TRBD1. Trimming cost V 5 bases and J 14 bases; bases outside gene matches: 9. Germline V gene lookup returns CDR1 MDHEN and CDR2 SYDVKM. CDR3 length equals 12 residues.